Below are 22 T cell receptor beta chains sequenced from a single sample in a study of blood T cell repertoires in COVID-19 (dated by TCRdb to 2018 to 2020). The receptor library was made with the immunoSEQ multiplex PCR assay. The table was pulled from immuneACCESS by TCRdb, which kept in-frame rearrangements only. Such tables lose some clones; where checked, under half of the loss comes from unresolved V genes, and the rest has no known cause. The sample table holds 150,000 to 180,000 clones, of which approximately 78% were seen once. Roughly 1.5% of the sample is taken by the ten largest. The sample comprised peripheral blood. These receptors all stem from a man older than 75 with acute or convalescent COVID-19.

This clone was detected only a few times. The chain combines TRBV7-9 with TRBJ1-5; weak D call: TRBD1 (5 bases). The V end was cut by 1 base, the J end by 7 bases, with 17 bases between. This CDR3 comprises 16 residues. Germline V gene data show CDR1 as SEHNR and CDR2 as FQNEAQ (reference sequence). As DNA, the CDR3 is TGTGCCAGCAGCTTAGGGGGGACTGACTATATGCAGCCCCAGCATTTT. This sequence encodes CASSLGGTDYMQPQHF.

This clone was observed once. The chain couples TRBV30 to TRBJ2-7; possibly TRBD1 for D (6 bases). Germline values: CDR1 GTSNPN, CDR2 SVGIG (reference sequence). The V end was cut by 8 bases, the J end by 3 bases, with 14 bases between. This CDR3 is 12 amino acids long. This CDR3 reads CAAGEGVYEQYF. CDR3 DNA: TGTGCCGCCGGAGAGGGGGTCTACGAGCAGTACTTC.

This chain connects TRBV10-2 to TRBJ2-5, with 8 bases matching TRBD1. With 6 bases clipped from V and 5 bases from J, the junction kept 5 bases outside the gene matches. Germline V lookup: CDR1 WSHSY, CDR2 SAAADI. The CDR3 is 13 amino acids. CDR3 coding DNA: TGCGCCAGCAGACAGGGGGAGCGGGAGACCCAGTACTTC. It yields the protein CASRQGERETQYF.

V gene TRBV9 combines with J gene TRBJ1-6; possibly TRBD1 for D (5 bases). The V and J ends lost 3 bases and 5 bases respectively, with 15 bases between them. CDR3 length equals 16 residues. Germline loops: CDR1 SGDLS, CDR2 YYNGEE. The CDR3 sequence: CASSEPRTRDNSPLHF. As DNA, the CDR3 is TGTGCCAGCAGCGAGCCCCGGACACGTGATAATTCACCCCTCCACTTT.

The chain couples TRBV6-1 to TRBJ2-1; 7 bases fit TRBD1. CDR3 size: 18 residues. Trimming took 1 base from V and 4 from J; bases not matched to a gene: 13. Germline values: CDR1 MNHNS, CDR2 SASEGT. The CDR3, as DNA: TGTGCCAGCAGTGAAGGGGAGCTAACAGGGGCGCTTTACAATGAGCAGTTCTTC. This sequence encodes CASSEGELTGALYNEQFF.

This chain links TRBV6-1 with TRBJ2-2, with D unresolved. The CDR3 consists of 14 residues. CDR1 and CDR2 (germline): MNHNS, SASEGT. The germline V and J ends were trimmed by 3 bases and 3 bases, with 8 bases remaining between them. In nucleotides, the CDR3 is TGTGCCAGCAGTGAGGGCAGATACACCGGGGAGCTGTTTTTT. This gives the protein CASSEGRYTGELFF.

The chain couples TRBV4-3 to TRBJ1-3; D gene ambiguous. This CDR3 contains 17 residues. Looked up from germline, CDR1 is LGHNA and CDR2 is YSLEER. Trimming removed 1 base from V and 0 bases from J, with 13 bases in between. CDR3 residues: CASSQAVTEHSGNTIYF. CDR3 nucleotide sequence: TGCGCCAGCAGCCAAGCCGTCACAGAGCACTCTGGAAACACCATATATTTT.

The chain is built from TRBV7-2 and TRBJ2-5; 9 bases map to TRBD2. V lost 8 bases, J lost 2 bases, and 9 bases stayed unmatched. The V gene's germline CDR1 is SGHTA and CDR2 FQGNSA. There are 15 residues in the CDR3. The CDR3: CASGRASGAQETQYF. The CDR3 nucleotides read TGTGCCAGCGGGAGGGCTAGCGGGGCTCAAGAGACCCAGTACTTC. Filled out from reference TRBV7-2 and TRBJ2-5, the complete variable domain reads GAGVSQSPSNKVTEKGKDVELRCDPISGHTALYWYRQSLGQGLEFLIYFQGNSAPDKSGLPSDRFSAERTGGSVSTLTIQRTQQEDSAVYLCASGRASGAQETQYFGPGTRLLVL.

The V and J genes are TRBV5-1 and TRBJ2-3; D is unresolved. V dropped 2 bases and J dropped 2 bases, with 9 bases sitting between them. The V gene's germline CDR1 is SGHRS and CDR2 YFSETQ. This CDR3 is built from 14 residues. The CDR3 spells CASSFLSTTDTQYF. Written as DNA, the CDR3 is TGCGCCAGCAGCTTTTTGAGCACCACAGATACGCAGTATTTT.

V usage is TRBV12-3 or TRBV12-4 and J usage is TRBJ1-2, with D tentatively TRBD1 (5 bases). CDR3 size: 13 residues. Trimming took off 7 bases at V and 4 bases at J, with 13 bases between the two ends. The CDR3 region has the DNA TGTGCCAGCAACTGGCCAGGGTCCTATGGCTACACCTTC. Protein sequence: CASNWPGSYGYTF.

The chain has TRBV4-1 and TRBJ1-1; D is undetermined. The CDR3 length is 13 residues. The germline V gene has CDR1 MGHRA and CDR2 YSYEKL. Trimming removed 2 bases at V and 1 base at J, with 5 bases between. The CDR3, as DNA: TGCGCCAGCAGCCAACGCAGGAACACTGAAGCTTTCTTT. This translates into CASSQRRNTEAFF.

For the CDR3, the DNA is TGTGCCAGCAGATTGGGGTGGGGAAGCGGGGACCAAGAGACCCAGTACTTC. This encodes CASRLGWGSGDQETQYF. This rearrangement joins TRBV27 to TRBJ2-5, with 7 nucleotides matching TRBD2. V shed 6 bases, J shed 0 bases, and the junction held 13 bases outside the gene matches. Germline V CDR1 and CDR2: MNHEY, SMNVEV (reference sequence). The CDR3 is 17 amino acids.

This clone turned up a few times. The rearrangement joins TRBV4-1 to TRBJ2-3, with a possible D match to TRBD2 (5 bases). CDR3 length: 13 amino acids. V was pared by 4 bases and J by 6 bases, with 11 bases between. The germline CDR1 and CDR2 sequences are MGHRA and YSYEKL. The CDR3 reads CASSLLASDTQYF. The CDR3 DNA reads as TGCGCCAGCAGCCTCCTAGCCTCGGATACGCAGTATTTT.

The chain is built from TRBV23-1 and TRBJ2-3; 7 positions match TRBD2. TRBV23-1 is noted as an ORF with a role that remains uncertain. This CDR3 comprises 14 residues. The V gene end was trimmed by 4 bases and the J gene end by 8 bases; junction bases not matched to a gene: 9. The CDR3 protein is CASSREKTSPTQYF. The CDR3 DNA follows: TGCGCCAGCAGTCGGGAGAAGACTAGCCCTACGCAGTATTTT.

CDR3 in amino acids: CASGTGTKQFF. The DNA for the CDR3 is TGCGCCAGCGGTACCGGGACTAAGCAGTTCTTC. This chain joins TRBV5-1 and TRBJ2-1; 7 nucleotides agree with TRBD2. CDR3 length equals 11 residues. V gave up 7 bases and J gave up 11 bases; unmatched junction bases: 6. Per germline, CDR1 SGHRS and CDR2 YFSETQ. The entire variable domain, with the rest obtained from reference TRBV5-1 and TRBJ2-1, is as follows: KAGVTQTPRYLIKTRGQQVTLSCSPISGHRSVSWYQQTPGQGLQFLFEYFSETQRNKGNFPGRFSGRQFSNSRSEMNVSTLELGDSALYLCASGTGTKQFFGPGTRLTVL.

The chain is built from TRBV11-3 and TRBJ2-5; D call uncertain. V was shortened by 3 bases and J by 1 base, with 9 bases between the two germline ends. The CDR3 sequence is 14 residues long. Germline lookup yields CDR1 SGHNT and CDR2 YENEEA. CDR3 amino acids: CASSLGRSQETQYF. DNA for the CDR3: TGTGCCAGCAGCTTGGGCAGGTCCCAAGAGACCCAGTACTTC. Full variable domain (missing parts from reference TRBV11-3 and TRBJ2-5): EAGVVQSPRYKIIEKKQPVAFWCNPISGHNTLYWYLQNLGQGPELLIRYENEEAVDDSQLPKDRFSAERLKGVDSTLKIQPAELGDSAVYLCASSLGRSQETQYFGPGTRLLVL.

This sequence joins TRBV20-1 and TRBJ1-3; D unclear. With 3 bases removed from V and 1 base from J, the gap between germline ends came to 19 bases. This CDR3 region has 17 residues. Germline lookup yields CDR1 DFQATT and CDR2 SNEGSKA (reference sequence). CDR3 bases: TGCAGTGCTAGTATTGCGGCCCGCAGAGCATCTGGAAACACCATATATTTT. Its protein product is CSASIAARRASGNTIYF.

The chain links TRBV19 to TRBJ2-3, with 7 bases aligning to TRBD2. This CDR3 spans 17 amino acids. Germline assignment: CDR1 LNHDA and CDR2 SQIVND (reference sequence). Germline trimming cut 3 bases from V and 0 bases from J; bases unmatched to any gene: 9. CDR3 residues: CASSIIGREPSTDTQYF. DNA of the CDR3: TGTGCCAGTAGTATTATCGGGCGGGAGCCTAGCACAGATACGCAGTATTTT.

This rearrangement joins TRBV18 to TRBJ2-5; D possibly corresponds to TRBD2 (5 bases). The CDR3 covers 14 residues. Germline V CDR1 and CDR2: KGHSH, LQKENI. Trimming removed 3 bases at V and 5 bases at J, with 13 bases between. CDR3 nucleotide sequence: TGTGCCAGCTCACCCCAGGACTTGGCGGAGACCCAGTACTTC. It specifies CASSPQDLAETQYF. Supplemented by reference TRBV18 and TRBJ2-5, the full variable domain reads NAGVMQNPRHLVRRRGQEARLRCSPMKGHSHVYWYRQLPEEGLKFMVYLQKENIIDESGMPKERFSAEFPKEGPSILRIQQVVRGDSAAYFCASSPQDLAETQYFGPGTRLLVL.

For the CDR3, the DNA is TGTGCCAGCAGTGAACAGAGGACAGGGTGGGACATTCAGTACTTC. Amino acid sequence: CASSEQRTGWDIQYF. V is TRBV6-1 and J is TRBJ2-4; 8 nucleotides align to TRBD1. V shed 2 bases, J shed 8 bases, and the junction held 8 bases outside the gene matches. Germline CDR1 and CDR2: MNHNS and SASEGT. This CDR3 region has 15 residues.

The chain combines TRBV9 with TRBJ2-1, with TRBD1 matching over 7 bases. This CDR3 region has 14 residues. Germline V lookup: CDR1 SGDLS, CDR2 YYNGEE. Trimming took 0 bases from V and 7 from J; bases not matched to a gene: 4. The CDR3 loop reads CASSVGGQLNEQFF. CDR3 nucleotide sequence: TGTGCCAGCAGCGTAGGGGGACAGCTAAATGAGCAGTTCTTC.

The chain links TRBV6-5 to TRBJ1-2, with 7 bases that match TRBD1. V lost 0 bases to trimming and J lost 4 bases; unmatched junction nucleotides: 5. In germline, CDR1 is MNHEY, CDR2 SVGAGI. The CDR3 sequence is 15 residues long. The CDR3 loop reads CASSYSLGGFYGYTF. In DNA, the CDR3 is TGTGCCAGCAGTTACTCGTTAGGGGGCTTCTATGGCTACACCTTC.